This is a list of T cell receptor beta chains from one sample in a study of vaccination and CD4 T cells after COVID-19. MiXCR, run by TCRdb on the PCR reads, gives a single entry per CDR3 protein. The table has some 20,000 distinct CDR3 sequences, about 45% seen once. Antigens for these TCRs are unknown. Sequencing was done on a sample of CD4+ T cells from blood, cultured in vitro. These receptors were taken from a human donor who had recovered from COVID-19. CDR3s include the opening cysteine and the closing phenylalanine or tryptophan. Fields, in order: CDR3 length, D gene, V gene, J gene, clone size, CDR3 DNA, CDR3 protein. D genes are given only for firm matches. A clone size is listed for some rows: how often the clone was seen (once, few, many), or a class if it is expanded.

len: 16; d_gene: NA; v_gene: TRBV6-2/TRBV6-3; j_gene: TRBJ2-7; abundance: NA; CDR3nt: TGTGCCAGCAGTTATACCCCGGGGTCGATCTCCTACGAGCAGTACTTC; CDR3aa: CASSYTPGSISYEQYF
len: 14; d_gene: NA; v_gene: TRBV4-2; j_gene: TRBJ2-5; abundance: NA; CDR3nt: TGTGCCAGCAGCCAAGGGGCTAGCGCGGAGACCCAGTACTTC; CDR3aa: CASSQGASAETQYF
len: 16; d_gene: TRBD1; v_gene: TRBV6-1; j_gene: TRBJ2-7; abundance: NA; CDR3nt: TGTGCCAGCAGTGAAGAAATAGGGACAGCCTCCTACGAGCAGTACTTC; CDR3aa: CASSEEIGTASYEQYF
len: 13; d_gene: TRBD2; v_gene: TRBV27; j_gene: TRBJ2-7; abundance: NA; CDR3nt: TGTGCCAGCTTAGCGCCGGGAGGCCACGAGCAGTACTTC; CDR3aa: CASLAPGGHEQYF
len: 15; d_gene: NA; v_gene: TRBV7-2; j_gene: TRBJ2-3; abundance: few; CDR3nt: TGTGCCAGCAGCCGTAGGGACTTATCCGCAGATACGCAGTATTTT; CDR3aa: CASSRRDLSADTQYF
len: 14; d_gene: NA; v_gene: TRBV24-1; j_gene: TRBJ2-3; abundance: once; CDR3nt: TGTGCCACGAAGTCGGGGGTTAGCACAGATACGCAGTATTTT; CDR3aa: CATKSGVSTDTQYF
len: 10; d_gene: NA; v_gene: TRBV2; j_gene: TRBJ2-5; abundance: NA; CDR3nt: TGTGCCAGCAGTGAAGGGACCCAGTACTTC; CDR3aa: CASSEGTQYF
len: 15; d_gene: NA; v_gene: TRBV5-1; j_gene: TRBJ2-7; abundance: once; CDR3nt: TGCGCCAGCAGCTTGGGTGCAGGGTTAGATTACGAGCAGTACTTC; CDR3aa: CASSLGAGLDYEQYF
len: 14; d_gene: TRBD2; v_gene: TRBV20-1; j_gene: TRBJ2-3; abundance: few; CDR3nt: TGCAGTGCCACGAGCGGGGGGGCATCAGATACGCAGTATTTT; CDR3aa: CSATSGGASDTQYF
len: 13; d_gene: NA; v_gene: TRBV9; j_gene: TRBJ1-2; abundance: NA; CDR3nt: TGTGCCAGCGCAAGTGGCAGGGTAGGTGGCTACACCTTC; CDR3aa: CASASGRVGGYTF
len: 16; d_gene: NA; v_gene: TRBV11-2; j_gene: TRBJ2-1; abundance: NA; CDR3nt: TGTGCCAGCAGCTTAAGGGACGGCTTAACCTACAATGAGCAGTTCTTC; CDR3aa: CASSLRDGLTYNEQFF
len: 14; d_gene: NA; v_gene: TRBV6-1; j_gene: TRBJ1-5; abundance: few; CDR3nt: TGTGCCAGCAGTGAGAGGGGTAGCAATCAGCCCCAGCATTTT; CDR3aa: CASSERGSNQPQHF
len: 14; d_gene: TRBD1; v_gene: TRBV27; j_gene: TRBJ2-7; abundance: few; CDR3nt: TGTGCCAGCAGTTACCGGGACAGGCCTTACGAGCAGTACTTC; CDR3aa: CASSYRDRPYEQYF
len: 13; d_gene: NA; v_gene: TRBV7-9; j_gene: TRBJ2-3; abundance: NA; CDR3nt: TGTGCCAGCGAAGGGGTCAACGCAGATACGCAGTATTTT; CDR3aa: CASEGVNADTQYF
len: 12; d_gene: NA; v_gene: TRBV24-1; j_gene: TRBJ2-5; abundance: few; CDR3nt: TGTGCCACCAGTGGGCAGGGGAGAGCCCAGTACTTC; CDR3aa: CATSGQGRAQYF
len: 16; d_gene: NA; v_gene: TRBV5-1; j_gene: TRBJ2-3; abundance: NA; CDR3nt: TGCGCCAGCAGCTTGGGCGGGGAAATCGGCACAGATACGCAGTATTTT; CDR3aa: CASSLGGEIGTDTQYF
len: 17; d_gene: TRBD2; v_gene: TRBV28; j_gene: TRBJ2-5; abundance: few; CDR3nt: TGTGCCAGCAGTCCCGATGGGGCGGGGGGGCTCCAAGAGACCCAGTACTTC; CDR3aa: CASSPDGAGGLQETQYF
len: 16; d_gene: NA; v_gene: TRBV18; j_gene: TRBJ1-1; abundance: once; CDR3nt: TGTGCCAGCTCACCAAATGGGGGGCGTGTGAACACTGAAGCTTTCTTT; CDR3aa: CASSPNGGRVNTEAFF
len: 16; d_gene: NA; v_gene: TRBV5-1; j_gene: TRBJ1-6; abundance: few; CDR3nt: TGCGCCAGCAGCGGGGGGGCGAGTGTCTATAATTCACCCCTCCACTTT; CDR3aa: CASSGGASVYNSPLHF
len: 13; d_gene: NA; v_gene: TRBV2; j_gene: TRBJ1-5; abundance: NA; CDR3nt: TGTGCCAGCAGTGCGTATAGCAATCAGCCCCAGCATTTT; CDR3aa: CASSAYSNQPQHF
len: 16; d_gene: NA; v_gene: TRBV6-1; j_gene: TRBJ1-2; abundance: few; CDR3nt: TGTGCCAGCAGAACCGGGACACCCCCGAGGTCCTATGGCTACACCTTC; CDR3aa: CASRTGTPPRSYGYTF
len: 16; d_gene: NA; v_gene: TRBV11-3; j_gene: TRBJ1-6; abundance: few; CDR3nt: TGTGCCAGCAGCTCTGGATCCTCCGTAACAATTTCACCCCTCCACTTT; CDR3aa: CASSSGSSVTISPLHF
len: 13; d_gene: NA; v_gene: TRBV19; j_gene: TRBJ2-2; abundance: once; CDR3nt: TGTGCCAGTATAACAGAAAACACCGGGGAGCTGTTTTTT; CDR3aa: CASITENTGELFF
len: 15; d_gene: NA; v_gene: TRBV5-1; j_gene: TRBJ2-2; abundance: few; CDR3nt: TGCGCCAGCAGCTTGGGATCTACGGAAATCGGGGAGCTGTTTTTT; CDR3aa: CASSLGSTEIGELFF
len: 15; d_gene: NA; v_gene: TRBV19; j_gene: TRBJ2-4; abundance: NA; CDR3nt: TGTGCCAGTAGTCCTCGGATTCTCCGCAGGGACATTCAGTACTTC; CDR3aa: CASSPRILRRDIQYF
len: 13; d_gene: NA; v_gene: TRBV19; j_gene: TRBJ1-5; abundance: NA; CDR3nt: TGTGCCAGTAGTTACCTACACCTTCAGCCCCAGCATTTT; CDR3aa: CASSYLHLQPQHF
len: 16; d_gene: NA; v_gene: TRBV19; j_gene: TRBJ2-3; abundance: NA; CDR3nt: TGTGCCAGTAGTCCCTACCCCAGGGCTAGCACAGATACGCAGTATTTT; CDR3aa: CASSPYPRASTDTQYF
len: 13; d_gene: NA; v_gene: TRBV4-1; j_gene: TRBJ1-2; abundance: few; CDR3nt: TGCGCCAGCAGCCAGACAGGAGACTATGGCTACACCTTC; CDR3aa: CASSQTGDYGYTF
len: 14; d_gene: TRBD1; v_gene: TRBV28; j_gene: TRBJ2-3; abundance: NA; CDR3nt: TGTGCCAGCAGACCCGGGACAGGGTTAGGTACGCAGTATTTT; CDR3aa: CASRPGTGLGTQYF
len: 18; d_gene: NA; v_gene: TRBV6-5; j_gene: TRBJ1-1; abundance: NA; CDR3nt: TGTGCCAGCAGTTACGGCGTGATGGGACCCCCTTCTTTCACTGAAGCTTTCTTT; CDR3aa: CASSYGVMGPPSFTEAFF
len: 16; d_gene: NA; v_gene: TRBV20-1; j_gene: TRBJ2-1; abundance: NA; CDR3nt: TGCAGTGCTAGAGCGGGGACGCCGAGCTCCTACAATGAGCAGTTCTTC; CDR3aa: CSARAGTPSSYNEQFF
len: 12; d_gene: NA; v_gene: TRBV10-2; j_gene: TRBJ1-1; abundance: NA; CDR3nt: TGCGCCAGCAGTGAAGGCCGTTTTGAAGCTTTCTTT; CDR3aa: CASSEGRFEAFF
len: 17; d_gene: NA; v_gene: TRBV30; j_gene: TRBJ2-7; abundance: NA; CDR3nt: TGTGCCTGGAGTTTAAGCGGGGACAACTCCCTATACTACGAGCAGTACTTC; CDR3aa: CAWSLSGDNSLYYEQYF
len: 15; d_gene: TRBD2; v_gene: TRBV5-4; j_gene: TRBJ2-5; abundance: once; CDR3nt: TGTGCCAGCAGCGTCACTAGCGGACCCGGGGAGACCCAGTACTTC; CDR3aa: CASSVTSGPGETQYF
len: 14; d_gene: NA; v_gene: TRBV20-1; j_gene: TRBJ1-1; abundance: NA; CDR3nt: TGCAGTGCCCAACCCAACACAGTGAACACTGAAGCTTTCTTT; CDR3aa: CSAQPNTVNTEAFF
len: 14; d_gene: NA; v_gene: TRBV15; j_gene: TRBJ2-3; abundance: NA; CDR3nt: TGTGCCACCAGCAGTAGAAAAGGGGCGGATACGCAGTATTTT; CDR3aa: CATSSRKGADTQYF
len: 14; d_gene: NA; v_gene: TRBV27; j_gene: TRBJ2-7; abundance: NA; CDR3nt: TGTGCCAGCAGTTACAGGGTGATGAGCTACGAGCAGTACTTC; CDR3aa: CASSYRVMSYEQYF
len: 15; d_gene: TRBD1; v_gene: TRBV19; j_gene: TRBJ2-3; abundance: few; CDR3nt: TGTGCCAGTAGTATGGGACAGGGGGCCACAGATACGCAGTATTTT; CDR3aa: CASSMGQGATDTQYF
len: 13; d_gene: NA; v_gene: TRBV28; j_gene: TRBJ1-2; abundance: NA; CDR3nt: TGTGCCAGCAGTTTGCAGGGCACCTATGGCTACACCTTC; CDR3aa: CASSLQGTYGYTF
len: 14; d_gene: TRBD1; v_gene: TRBV9; j_gene: TRBJ1-5; abundance: NA; CDR3nt: TGTGCCAGCACCGGACAGGGAGTCTATCAGCCCCAGCATTTT; CDR3aa: CASTGQGVYQPQHF
len: 15; d_gene: NA; v_gene: TRBV7-7; j_gene: TRBJ2-3; abundance: NA; CDR3nt: TGTGCCAGCAGCCCTGGGACTTCCCAGCAAGATACGCAGTATTTT; CDR3aa: CASSPGTSQQDTQYF
len: 15; d_gene: NA; v_gene: TRBV24-1; j_gene: TRBJ1-4; abundance: once; CDR3nt: TGTGCCACCGTTGAACTACAGATTTCAGCCGAAAAACTGTTTTTT; CDR3aa: CATVELQISAEKLFF
len: 19; d_gene: TRBD2; v_gene: TRBV6-5; j_gene: TRBJ2-5; abundance: NA; CDR3nt: TGTGCCAGCAGTTACTCGGTCCCCCGGTGGGGCGGGGGACAAGAGACCCAGTACTTC; CDR3aa: CASSYSVPRWGGGQETQYF
len: 18; d_gene: TRBD1; v_gene: TRBV6-1; j_gene: TRBJ1-1; abundance: few; CDR3nt: TGTGCCAGCAGCTCACATAGATATAGGGGGCGCGTGAACACTGAAGCTTTCTTT; CDR3aa: CASSSHRYRGRVNTEAFF
len: 15; d_gene: TRBD2; v_gene: TRBV2; j_gene: TRBJ2-5; abundance: few; CDR3nt: TGTGCCAGCGACAAGGGACTAGCGGGCCAAGAGACCCAGTACTTC; CDR3aa: CASDKGLAGQETQYF
len: 14; d_gene: TRBD1; v_gene: TRBV4-3; j_gene: TRBJ2-3; abundance: NA; CDR3nt: TGCGCCAGCAGCACGGACAGGCTTACAGATACGCAGTATTTT; CDR3aa: CASSTDRLTDTQYF
len: 12; d_gene: TRBD1; v_gene: TRBV6-1; j_gene: TRBJ2-1; abundance: NA; CDR3nt: TGTGCCAGCAGTGACAGGGGGAATGAGCAGTTCTTC; CDR3aa: CASSDRGNEQFF
len: 18; d_gene: TRBD2; v_gene: TRBV12-3/TRBV12-4; j_gene: TRBJ2-2; abundance: few; CDR3nt: TGTGCCAGCAGTTTAGCCCTCACTGCGGGAGTGGGCACCGGGGAGCTGTTTTTT; CDR3aa: CASSLALTAGVGTGELFF
len: 17; d_gene: NA; v_gene: TRBV7-2; j_gene: TRBJ1-3; abundance: NA; CDR3nt: TGTGCCAGCAGCCCCCCCGGGGGGGCGAGCTCTGGAAACACCATATATTTT; CDR3aa: CASSPPGGASSGNTIYF
len: 13; d_gene: NA; v_gene: TRBV2; j_gene: TRBJ2-2; abundance: NA; CDR3nt: TGTGCCAGCAGTCCCCGGCCCACCGGGGAGCTGTTTTTT; CDR3aa: CASSPRPTGELFF